The 4 T cell receptor beta chains listed next were all sequenced from one sample in a study of blood T cells in healthy people across ages. Through a sample-barcoded 5' primer and a J-beta primer mix, a second PCR was run for roughly 6 to 11 cycles. TCRdb reprocessed the 5' RACE reads with MiXCR, giving one entry per CDR3 protein. The top ten hold 10% of the sample, which has 800,000 to 950,000 distinct CDR3 sequences, just under 30% seen once. The same specimen was also included in a second study, on T cells of mothers and their children.

Sequencing was carried out using blood. The receptor set was obtained from a middle-aged woman in good health.

The chain is built from TRBV9 and TRBJ2-3; 8 bases agree with TRBD2. J lost 2 bases, V lost 0 bases, and 5 bases had no gene match. The length of the CDR3 is 16 residues. Germline V gene lookup returns CDR1 SGDLS and CDR2 YYNGEE. CDR3 protein: CASSVEGGGFTDTQYF. CDR3 in DNA: TGTGCCAGCAGCGTAGAGGGCGGGGGGTTCACAGATACGCAGTATTTT. The entire variable domain, with the rest obtained from reference TRBV9 and TRBJ2-3, is as follows: DSGVTQTPKHLITATGQRVTLRCSPRSGDLSVYWYQQSLDQGLQFLIQYYNGEERAKGNILERFSAQQFPDLHSELNLSSLELGDSALYFCASSVEGGGFTDTQYFGPGTRLTVL.

This clonotype appeared a few times. The chain couples TRBV29-1 to TRBJ2-1; 9 nucleotides match TRBD1. The CDR3 totals 15 residues. V lost 3 bases, J lost 8 bases, and 11 bases stayed unmatched. The germline V gene has CDR1 SQVTM and CDR2 ANQGSEA. CDR3 DNA sequence: TGCAGCGTTGATGGGGTACAGGGGGCATTCGATGAGCAGTTCTTC. It yields the protein CSVDGVQGAFDEQFF.

At least ten counts were recorded for this clonotype. The chain uses TRBV6-6 and TRBJ1-1, with D uncertain. This CDR3 has 15 residues. The V end lost 2 bases, the J end lost 3 bases, and 13 bases lay between the germline ends. Germline V CDR1 and CDR2: MNHNY, SVGAGI (reference sequence). The CDR3 reads CASSYEDVRYTEAFF. The CDR3 nucleotides read TGTGCCAGCAGTTACGAGGACGTCCGCTACACTGAAGCTTTCTTT.

The V call is TRBV5-1, the J call TRBJ2-2; D might be TRBD1 or TRBD2, each matching 5 bases. The CDR3 contains 15 residues. Per the germline V gene, CDR1 is SGHRS and CDR2 is YFSETQ. The ends were cut back, 0 bases at V and 8 bases at J, with 14 bases in the middle. Here the CDR3 reads CASSLGTYRGGELFF. The CDR3 bases are TGCGCCAGCAGCTTGGGGACATACCGGGGTGGGGAGCTGTTTTTT.